This TCR beta chain is drawn from a study of type 1 regulatory T cells. Study details: T-allo10 is an in vitro-generated, Tr1-enriched CD4 T cell product specific for alloantigen.

TCRdb redid the calling of the reads with MiXCR, one entry per CDR3 protein. Of about 100,000 distinct CDR3 sequences detected, about a third appear once; the ten largest clones hold about 2.4%. Germline CDR1 reads SGHTA; CDR2 reads FQGNSA. With V trimmed by 5 bases and J by 6 bases, 7 bases remained unmatched. The CDR3 runs 13 residues. Material for sequencing was CD4+ T cells, either the whole sample or a sorted fraction (not recorded which). This sequence joins TRBV7-2 and TRBJ2-7, with 7 bases identical to TRBD2. The clonotype was recovered from a human donor in good health. CDR3 sequence (DNA): TGTGCCAGCAGCCCGACGGGGAGGGCCGAGCAGTACTTC. Translation: CASSPTGRAEQYF.